A selection of T cell receptor beta chains follows, all from one sample in a study of PD-1 blockade in mismatch repair-deficient tumors. Clones were read by immunoSEQ multiplex PCR, and TCRdb kept only the in-frame ones, dropping some. The sample has 75,000 to 80,000 clones, 80% to 90% seen once. The sequencing used peripheral blood, collected 44 weeks after starting pembrolizumab. The source is an adult with mismatch repair-deficient cancer. The CDR3 runs from the conserved cysteine through the conserved F or W. The order of the fields is V gene, clone size, D gene, J gene, CDR3 DNA, CDR3 protein. A D gene is named only where the DNA matches it firmly. Size is omitted from some rows. Given values are once, few, many or a class for expanded clones.

V gene: TRBV6-6; clone size: .; D gene: .; J gene: TRBJ2-7; CDR3 DNA: TGTGCCAGCAGTCTTAGGGGACCAGCCTACGAGCAGTACTTC; CDR3 protein: CASSLRGPAYEQYF
V gene: TRBV27; clone size: .; D gene: .; J gene: TRBJ1-4; CDR3 DNA: TGTGCCAGCAGTTTAATCCGGGAAGCAACTAATGAAAAACTGTTTTTT; CDR3 protein: CASSLIREATNEKLFF
V gene: TRBV6-1; clone size: .; D gene: .; J gene: TRBJ2-5; CDR3 DNA: TGTGCCAGCAGTGAACAGGAACGAGGAGGGGTGACCCAGTACTTC; CDR3 protein: CASSEQERGGVTQYF
V gene: TRBV5-4; clone size: .; D gene: .; J gene: TRBJ2-7; CDR3 DNA: TGTGCCAGCAGCTTGGCCGGTCAGACGGGTGAGCAGTACTTC; CDR3 protein: CASSLAGQTGEQYF
V gene: TRBV6-1; clone size: .; D gene: .; J gene: TRBJ2-5; CDR3 DNA: TGTGCCAGCAGTGATCAGGCTGGGGAGACCCAGTACTTC; CDR3 protein: CASSDQAGETQYF
V gene: TRBV7-9; clone size: .; D gene: .; J gene: TRBJ1-1; CDR3 DNA: TGTGCCAGCAGCTTACTACAGGGGAACACTGAAGCTTTCTTT; CDR3 protein: CASSLLQGNTEAFF
V gene: TRBV30; clone size: .; D gene: .; J gene: TRBJ2-2; CDR3 DNA: TGTGCCTGGACCGAGGTGGGACAAACTAGATCCGGGGAGCTGTTTTTT; CDR3 protein: CAWTEVGQTRSGELFF
V gene: TRBV4-3; clone size: .; D gene: .; J gene: TRBJ2-7; CDR3 DNA: TGCGCCAGCAGCCTTAGGCCCGGGACTCTGGACGAGCAGTACTTC; CDR3 protein: CASSLRPGTLDEQYF
V gene: TRBV4-3; clone size: few; D gene: .; J gene: TRBJ1-5; CDR3 DNA: TGCGCCAGCAGCCAAGCGCCAGGGGAACAGCCCCAGCATTTT; CDR3 protein: CASSQAPGEQPQHF
V gene: TRBV11-3; clone size: once; D gene: .; J gene: TRBJ2-5; CDR3 DNA: TGTGCCAGCAGCAATGCGGGAAGCCTTGGCCAGTACTTC; CDR3 protein: CASSNAGSLGQYF
V gene: TRBV7-3; clone size: .; D gene: .; J gene: TRBJ2-6; CDR3 DNA: TGTGCCAGCAGCGTTAACTTGGGGGGCGCTGGGGCCAACGTCCTGACTTTC; CDR3 protein: CASSVNLGGAGANVLTF
V gene: TRBV29-1; clone size: .; D gene: .; J gene: TRBJ1-3; CDR3 DNA: TGCAGCGGACGACAGCCCTCTGGAAACACCATATATTTT; CDR3 protein: CSGRQPSGNTIYF
V gene: TRBV14; clone size: .; D gene: TRBD2; J gene: TRBJ2-1; CDR3 DNA: TGTGCCAGCAGCCAAAAAAGCCGGACTAGCGGGAGAACCTACAATGAGCAGTTCTTC; CDR3 protein: CASSQKSRTSGRTYNEQFF
V gene: TRBV7-8; clone size: .; D gene: TRBD1; J gene: TRBJ1-3; CDR3 DNA: TGTGCCAGCAGCTTACCGGGACAGGGTGGAAACACCATATATTTT; CDR3 protein: CASSLPGQGGNTIYF
V gene: TRBV5-4; clone size: .; D gene: TRBD1; J gene: TRBJ2-7; CDR3 DNA: TGTGCCAGCAGCTTGGATGCAGGGGGAAGTTACGAGCAGTACTTC; CDR3 protein: CASSLDAGGSYEQYF
V gene: TRBV5-8; clone size: .; D gene: TRBD1; J gene: TRBJ2-2; CDR3 DNA: TGTGCCAGCAGCGTCGACAGGGGATTTAACACCGGGGAGCTGTTTTTT; CDR3 protein: CASSVDRGFNTGELFF
V gene: TRBV7-9; clone size: few; D gene: .; J gene: TRBJ1-1; CDR3 DNA: TGTGCCAGCAGCTTAGGGCAGAAGAACACTGAAGCTTTCTTT; CDR3 protein: CASSLGQKNTEAFF
V gene: TRBV11-3; clone size: .; D gene: .; J gene: TRBJ1-1; CDR3 DNA: TGTGCCAGCAGCCGGGGGGGGAACACTGAAGCTTTCTTT; CDR3 protein: CASSRGGNTEAFF
V gene: TRBV11-2; clone size: .; D gene: .; J gene: TRBJ2-5; CDR3 DNA: TGTGCCAGCAGCTTTAGCTGGGAAGAGACCCAGTACTTC; CDR3 protein: CASSFSWEETQYF
V gene: TRBV18; clone size: .; D gene: .; J gene: TRBJ2-5; CDR3 DNA: TGTGCCAGCTCACAACAGTTGGAGACCCAGTACTTC; CDR3 protein: CASSQQLETQYF
V gene: TRBV7-7; clone size: .; D gene: .; J gene: TRBJ2-1; CDR3 DNA: TGTGCTAGCAGCCATGGCTCAGGTAATGAGCAGTTCTTC; CDR3 protein: CASSHGSGNEQFF
V gene: TRBV5-4; clone size: few; D gene: .; J gene: TRBJ2-7; CDR3 DNA: TGTGCCAGCAGCTCCCAGCTCGAGCAGTACTTC; CDR3 protein: CASSSQLEQYF
V gene: TRBV5-6; clone size: .; D gene: TRBD1; J gene: TRBJ2-4; CDR3 DNA: TGTGCCAGCAGCACCGCGACAGGGGCCAAAAACATTCAGTACTTC; CDR3 protein: CASSTATGAKNIQYF
V gene: TRBV18; clone size: .; D gene: TRBD2; J gene: TRBJ2-1; CDR3 DNA: TGTGCCAGCTCACCGTCCGGGACTAGTCTCCACAATGAGCAGTTCTTC; CDR3 protein: CASSPSGTSLHNEQFF